Each of the 26 T cell receptor beta chains below was sequenced from the same sample in a study of blood T cell repertoires in COVID-19. Clones were read by immunoSEQ multiplex PCR, and TCRdb kept only the in-frame ones, dropping some. The data contain 100,000 or so clones, more than 90% of them singletons. Sample: peripheral blood. All receptors come from a woman aged 45-59 years with COVID-19, enrolled during active disease.

This clone appeared a single time. This chain joins TRBV7-8 and TRBJ1-6; D is undetermined. Between the trimmed V and J ends, which lost 0 bases and 5 bases, there was a span of 11 bases. The CDR3 sequence is 16 residues long. Germline V CDR1 and CDR2: SGHVS, FQNEAQ. The CDR3 reads CASSLAGGGDNSPLHF. DNA of the CDR3: TGTGCCAGCAGCTTAGCAGGCGGCGGTGATAATTCACCCCTCCACTTT.

This rearrangement joins TRBV28 to TRBJ1-2, with 9 bases aligning to TRBD1. The V gene's germline CDR1 is MDHEN and CDR2 SYDVKM. The CDR3 consists of 16 residues. Losses at the gene ends were 1 base for V and 5 bases for J; bases not matched to a gene: 8. The CDR3 DNA reads TGTGCCAGCAGTTTATATGGGACAGGGATGAATTATGGCTACACCTTC. Amino acid sequence: CASSLYGTGMNYGYTF.

V and J are TRBV5-5 and TRBJ2-7; 10 bases are shared with TRBD2. CDR3 length: 17 amino acids. J gave up 4 bases and V 0 bases, and 10 bases lay outside the gene matches. Looked up from germline, CDR1 is SGHKS and CDR2 is YYEKEE (reference sequence). The CDR3 sequence: CASSLVLSGGALYEQYV. CDR3 nucleotides: TGTGCCAGCAGCTTGGTCCTCAGCGGGGGGGCGTTGTACGAGCAGTACGTC.

The V call is TRBV5-1, the J call TRBJ2-2, with 7 nucleotides matching TRBD1. V was pared by 4 bases and J by 6 bases, with 9 bases of the junction left unmatched. CDR3 length equals 15 residues. CDR1 SGHRS and CDR2 YFSETQ come from the germline V gene. The CDR3 is CASSPRTGYPGELFF. In DNA, the CDR3 is TGCGCCAGCAGCCCTCGGACAGGTTACCCCGGGGAGCTGTTTTTT.

J is TRBJ1-1 and V is TRBV7-6, with 8 bases fitting TRBD1. The germline CDR1 and CDR2 sequences are SGHVS and FNYEAQ. J gave up 2 bases and V 0 bases, and 5 bases lay outside the gene matches. This CDR3 region has 16 residues. CDR3 nucleotides: TGTGCCAGCAGCTTAGCGAAAGGACAGGGAAACACTGAAGCTTTCTTT. It yields the protein CASSLAKGQGNTEAFF.

CDR3 nucleotide sequence: TGCAGCGGTGACGGACCGTTCGGACACTACACCTTC. Encoded protein: CSGDGPFGHYTF. The chain combines TRBV29-1 with TRBJ1-2, with a possible D match to TRBD1 (5 bases). This CDR3 region has 12 residues. V lost 7 bases and J 10 bases, leaving 19 bases between the germline ends. Per germline, CDR1 SQVTM and CDR2 ANQGSEA.

V is TRBV12-2 and J is TRBJ2-7; TRBD1, as called in the table, went unchecked against the DNA. TRBV12-2 is termed a pseudogene. The CDR3 sequence is 15 residues long. In DNA form, the CDR3 reads TGTGCAAGTCGCTTAGGGGCTCCAAGCTCCTACGAGCAGTACGTC. Translation: CASRLGAPSSYEQYV.

The chain carries TRBV18 and TRBJ1-2; 9 nucleotides align to TRBD1. Germline trimming cut 5 bases from V and 8 bases from J; bases unmatched to any gene: 12. The CDR3 loop spans 15 amino acids. Per germline, CDR1 KGHSH and CDR2 LQKENI. This CDR3 is CASSATYGTGQGYTF. The CDR3 DNA is TGTGCCAGCTCAGCCACTTACGGGACAGGGCAAGGCTACACCTTC.

This sequence joins TRBV7-8 and TRBJ2-1, with D maybe TRBD2 (6 bases). This CDR3 is 14 amino acids long. Germline assignment: CDR1 SGHVS and CDR2 FQNEAQ. V was pared by 6 bases and J by 2 bases, with 11 bases between. The CDR3 protein is CASRMSGAYNEQFF. The CDR3 DNA reads as TGTGCCAGCAGAATGTCGGGAGCCTACAATGAGCAGTTCTTC.

This clone has a single count. The chain recombines TRBV24-1 with TRBJ1-2; D call uncertain. The V and J ends lost 4 bases and 8 bases respectively, with 16 bases between them. CDR3 length equals 14 residues. Germline CDR1 and CDR2: KGHDR and SFDVKD. The CDR3 sequence: CATSESKGRGGYTF. In DNA, the CDR3 is TGTGCCACCAGTGAGTCCAAAGGGAGAGGCGGCTACACCTTC.

The chain recombines TRBV7-6 with TRBJ1-6, with a weak D call TRBD1 (6 bases). There are 15 residues in the CDR3. Looked up from germline, CDR1 is SGHVS and CDR2 is FNYEAQ. V lost 1 base and J lost 10, with 14 bases in between. The CDR3 loop is CASSLDSQGTSPLHF. The CDR3 nucleotides read TGTGCCAGCAGCTTAGATTCGCAGGGGACGTCACCCCTCCACTTT. Combining the CDR3 with reference TRBV7-6 and TRBJ1-6 gives the whole variable domain GAGVSQSPRYKVTKRGQDVALRCDPISGHVSLYWYRQALGQGPEFLTYFNYEAQQDKSGLPNDRFSAERPEGSISTLTIQRTEQRDSAMYRCASSLDSQGTSPLHFGNGTRLTVT.

The chain employs TRBV6-5 and TRBJ1-4; 7 nucleotides match TRBD1. Germline loops: CDR1 MNHEY, CDR2 SVGAGI. This CDR3 is built from 14 residues. J gave up 6 bases and V 2 bases, and 3 bases lay outside the gene matches. The chain's CDR3 is CASSYGGGDEKLFF. CDR3 DNA sequence: TGTGCCAGCAGTTACGGAGGGGGCGATGAAAAACTGTTTTTT.

The V and J genes are TRBV4-1 and TRBJ1-5, with D possibly being TRBD1 (6 bases). CDR3 length: 15 amino acids. V was pared by 4 bases and J by 4 bases, with 14 bases between. CDR1 is MGHRA and CDR2 is YSYEKL in the germline V gene. CDR3 DNA sequence: TGCGCCAGCAGCCCAGTGGACAGTTCGAATCAGCCCCAGCATTTT. This gives the protein CASSPVDSSNQPQHF.

The rearrangement joins TRBV18 to TRBJ2-2, with 7 positions matching TRBD1. The CDR3 has 15 amino acids. Looked up from germline, CDR1 is KGHSH and CDR2 is LQKENI. V was clipped by 4 bases and J by 2 bases; unmatched bases: 4. The CDR3: CASSLGTENTGELFF. The CDR3 DNA sequence: TGTGCCAGCTCACTCGGGACAGAAAACACCGGGGAGCTGTTTTTT.

In DNA form, the CDR3 reads TGTGCCAGCAGCTTGTATGGGACAGATAACTATGGCTACACCTTC. Translated: CASSLYGTDNYGYTF. V gene TRBV5-5 combines with J gene TRBJ1-2; 7 bases are shared with TRBD1. From germline, CDR1 is SGHKS and CDR2 YYEKEE (reference sequence). After removal of 1 base from V and 1 base from J, the junction contained 4 bases not matched to a gene. This CDR3 has 15 amino acids.

The chain links TRBV3-1 (or the pseudogene TRBV3-2) to TRBJ2-5, with 10 bases matching TRBD2. V shed 2 bases and J 2 bases; nucleotides not matched to a gene: 8. Germline V lookup: CDR1 LGHDT, CDR2 YNNKEL (reference sequence). The CDR3 is 17 residues long. CDR3 DNA sequence: TGTGCCAGCAGCCAATTTCTAGCGGGGGCTACACAAGAGACCCAGTACTTC. It specifies CASSQFLAGATQETQYF.

The rearrangement uses TRBV18 and TRBJ1-3; TRBD1 agrees at 9 bases. Germline assignment: CDR1 KGHSH and CDR2 LQKENI. The CDR3 is made up of 18 amino acids. Trimming cost V 4 bases and J 0 bases; bases outside gene matches: 10. The CDR3 here is CASSRTGETKLSGNTIYF. The DNA of the CDR3 is TGTGCCAGCTCACGGACAGGGGAAACCAAACTCTCTGGAAACACCATATATTTT.

The V gene is TRBV5-1, the J gene TRBJ2-2, with 11 nucleotides matching TRBD1. The V gene end was trimmed by 6 bases and the J gene end by 5 bases; junction bases not matched to a gene: 6. This CDR3 is built from 15 residues. CDR1 SGHRS and CDR2 YFSETQ come from the germline V gene. CDR3 coding DNA: TGCGCCAGCACCACCGGGACAGGGGGAACCGGGGAGCTGTTTTTT. Its protein is CASTTGTGGTGELFF.

The rearrangement uses TRBV5-4 and TRBJ2-3; 7 positions agree with TRBD1. The V and J ends lost 4 bases and 2 bases, in that order; junction bases with no gene match: 7. Germline CDR1 and CDR2: SGHNT and YYREEE (reference sequence). This CDR3 has 15 residues. In DNA, the CDR3 is TGTGCCAGCAGCCTCCGGGACAGACCCACAGATACGCAGTATTTT. It specifies CASSLRDRPTDTQYF.

The chain employs TRBV6-2 or TRBV6-3 and TRBJ1-2; D is perhaps TRBD1 (5 bases). Germline V gene sequence: CDR1 MNHEY, CDR2 SVGEGT. V was clipped by 6 bases and J by 7 bases, with 15 bases between them. The CDR3 runs to 13 residues. In DNA form, the CDR3 reads TGTGCCAGCAGCCCCGACAGTGCTAGTGGCTACACCTTC. It translates to CASSPDSASGYTF.

The V call is TRBV11-3, the J call TRBJ2-3; 7 nucleotides line up with TRBD1. The length of the CDR3 is 15 residues. Per germline, CDR1 SGHNT and CDR2 YENEEA. The J segment lost 3 bases and the V segment lost 8 bases, leaving 11 bases of the junction unmatched. Written as DNA, the CDR3 is TGTGCCAGCCAATCCTACAGGGGAGCAACAGATACGCAGTATTTT. Its protein is CASQSYRGATDTQYF.

This sequence joins TRBV7-8 and TRBJ2-7, with TRBD1 matching over 7 bases. The CDR3 has 14 amino acids. Germline CDR1 is SGHVS and CDR2 is FQNEAQ. With 5 bases clipped from V and 5 bases from J, the junction kept 9 bases outside the gene matches. This chain's CDR3 is CASSPRRQGHEQYF. DNA for the CDR3: TGTGCCAGCAGCCCTCGGCGACAGGGTCACGAGCAGTACTTC.

This clone was seen a single time. The chain employs TRBV6-5 and TRBJ2-3, with TRBD2 as a possible D gene (6 bases). Between the trimmed V and J ends, which lost 8 bases and 4 bases, there was a span of 13 bases. The germline V gene encodes CDR1 MNHEY and CDR2 SVGAGI. CDR3 size: 13 residues. The CDR3 is CASAGYSSDTQYF. In nucleotides, the CDR3 is TGTGCCAGCGCGGGGTACAGCTCAGATACGCAGTATTTT.

This clone was picked up a small number of times. This rearrangement joins TRBV2 to TRBJ1-5, with D uncertain. The length of the CDR3 is 13 residues. The germline gives CDR1 SNHLY, CDR2 FYNNEI. Trimming pared 6 bases from V and 2 bases from J, leaving 8 bases between. The CDR3 DNA is TGTGCCAGCAGACCCGGGGGCAATCAGCCCCAGCATTTT. Protein: CASRPGGNQPQHF.

The rearrangement links TRBV19 to TRBJ2-1, with 8 bases lining up with TRBD1. The CDR3 extends over 15 amino acids. CDR1 and CDR2 (germline): LNHDA, SQIVND (reference sequence). V trimming: 3 bases; J trimming: 2 bases; junction bases outside the gene matches: 3. The CDR3 loop reads CASSIGQGAYNEQFF. CDR3 DNA sequence: TGTGCCAGTAGTATTGGACAGGGTGCCTACAATGAGCAGTTCTTC.

The chain couples TRBV13 to TRBJ1-1, with TRBD1 identical over 7 bases. V was clipped by 3 bases and J by 4 bases; unmatched bases: 5. Germline V CDR1 and CDR2: PRHDT, FYEKMQ (reference sequence). CDR3 length: 14 amino acids. CDR3 sequence reads: CASSFQGEGTEAFF. CDR3 coding DNA: TGTGCCAGCAGCTTTCAGGGGGAAGGCACTGAAGCTTTCTTT.